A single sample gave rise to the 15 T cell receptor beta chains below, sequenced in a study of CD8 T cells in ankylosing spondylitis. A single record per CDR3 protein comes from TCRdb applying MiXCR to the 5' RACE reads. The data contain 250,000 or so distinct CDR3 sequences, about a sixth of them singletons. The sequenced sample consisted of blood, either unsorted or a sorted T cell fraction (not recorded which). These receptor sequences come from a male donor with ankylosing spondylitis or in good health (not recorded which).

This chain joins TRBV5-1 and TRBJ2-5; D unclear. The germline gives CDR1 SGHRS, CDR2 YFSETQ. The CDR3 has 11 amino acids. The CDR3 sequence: CKYPVRETQYF. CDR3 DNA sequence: TGCAAGTATCCGGTGAGAGAGACCCAGTACTTC.

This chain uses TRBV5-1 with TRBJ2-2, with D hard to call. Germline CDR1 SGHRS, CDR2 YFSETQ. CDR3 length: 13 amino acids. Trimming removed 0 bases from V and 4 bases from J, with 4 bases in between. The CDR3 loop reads CASSLAATGELFF. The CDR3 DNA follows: TGCGCCAGCAGCTTGGCTGCCACCGGGGAGCTGTTTTTT.

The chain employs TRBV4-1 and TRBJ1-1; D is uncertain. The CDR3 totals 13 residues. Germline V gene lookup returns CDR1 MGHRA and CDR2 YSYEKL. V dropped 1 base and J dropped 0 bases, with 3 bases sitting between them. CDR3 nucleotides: TGCGCCAGCAGCCAAGGGGTGAACACTGAAGCTTTCTTT. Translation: CASSQGVNTEAFF.

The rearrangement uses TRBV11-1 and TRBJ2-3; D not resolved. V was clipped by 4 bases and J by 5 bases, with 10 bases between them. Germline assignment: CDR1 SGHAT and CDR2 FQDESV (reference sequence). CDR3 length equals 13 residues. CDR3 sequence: CASSSPTGDTQYF. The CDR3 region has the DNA TGTGCCAGCAGCTCTCCCACGGGAGATACGCAGTATTTT.

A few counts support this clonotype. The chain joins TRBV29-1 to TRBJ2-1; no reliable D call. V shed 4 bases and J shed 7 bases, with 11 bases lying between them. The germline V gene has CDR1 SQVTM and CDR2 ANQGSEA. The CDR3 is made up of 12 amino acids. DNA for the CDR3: TGCAGCGTTGTCCCAACTGGTAATGAGCAGTTCTTC. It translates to CSVVPTGNEQFF.

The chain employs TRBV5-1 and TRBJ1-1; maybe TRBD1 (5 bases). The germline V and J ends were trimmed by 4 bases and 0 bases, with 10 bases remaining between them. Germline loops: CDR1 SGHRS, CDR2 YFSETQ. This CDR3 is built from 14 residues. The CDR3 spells CASSGTGMNTEAFF. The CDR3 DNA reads TGCGCCAGCAGCGGAACAGGCATGAACACTGAAGCTTTCTTT.

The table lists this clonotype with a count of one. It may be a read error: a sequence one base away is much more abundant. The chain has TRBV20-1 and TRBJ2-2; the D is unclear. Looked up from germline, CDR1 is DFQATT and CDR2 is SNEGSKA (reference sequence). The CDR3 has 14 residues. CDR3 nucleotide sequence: TGCTGTGCTAGTCCGGGTCCTCACACCGGGGAGCTGTTTTTT. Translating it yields CCASPGPHTGELFF.

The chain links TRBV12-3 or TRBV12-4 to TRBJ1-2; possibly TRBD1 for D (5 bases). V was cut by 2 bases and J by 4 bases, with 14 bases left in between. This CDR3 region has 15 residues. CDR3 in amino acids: CASSLFEGKGYGYTF. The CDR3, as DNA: TGTGCCAGCAGTTTATTCGAGGGGAAGGGCTATGGCTACACCTTC.

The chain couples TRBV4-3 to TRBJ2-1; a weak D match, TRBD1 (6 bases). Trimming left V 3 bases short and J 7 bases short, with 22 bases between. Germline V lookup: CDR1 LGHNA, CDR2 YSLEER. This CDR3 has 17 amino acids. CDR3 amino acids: CASSQGLTGMERNEQFF. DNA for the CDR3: TGCGCCAGCAGCCAGGGGCTAACAGGGATGGAGCGGAATGAGCAGTTCTTC.

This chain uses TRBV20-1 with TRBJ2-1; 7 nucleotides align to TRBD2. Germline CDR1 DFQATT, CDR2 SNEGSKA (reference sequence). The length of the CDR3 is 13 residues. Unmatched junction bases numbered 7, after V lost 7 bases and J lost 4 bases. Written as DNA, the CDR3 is TGCAGTGTAATCCGGGGGGATTACAATGAGCAGTTCTTC. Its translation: CSVIRGDYNEQFF.

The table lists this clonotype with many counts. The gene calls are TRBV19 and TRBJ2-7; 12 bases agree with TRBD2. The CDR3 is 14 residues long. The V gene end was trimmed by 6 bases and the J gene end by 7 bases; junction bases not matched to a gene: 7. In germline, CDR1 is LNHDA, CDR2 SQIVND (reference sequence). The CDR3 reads CASSLAGGIDEQYF. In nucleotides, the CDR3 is TGTGCCAGTAGCCTAGCGGGAGGGATTGATGAGCAGTACTTC.

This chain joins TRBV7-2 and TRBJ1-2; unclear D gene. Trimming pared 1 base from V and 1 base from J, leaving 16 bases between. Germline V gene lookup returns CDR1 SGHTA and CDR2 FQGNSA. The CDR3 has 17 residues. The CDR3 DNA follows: TGTGCCAGCAGCTTAGGGACGGATGAGGACGTTAACTATGGCTACACCTTC. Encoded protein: CASSLGTDEDVNYGYTF.

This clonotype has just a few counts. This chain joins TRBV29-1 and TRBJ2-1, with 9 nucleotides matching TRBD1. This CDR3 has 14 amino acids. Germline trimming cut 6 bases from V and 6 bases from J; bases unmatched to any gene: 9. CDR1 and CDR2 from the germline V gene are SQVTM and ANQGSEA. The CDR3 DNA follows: TGCAGCGTGCGGGGACAGGGTAGGTCCAATGAGCAGTTCTTC. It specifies CSVRGQGRSNEQFF.

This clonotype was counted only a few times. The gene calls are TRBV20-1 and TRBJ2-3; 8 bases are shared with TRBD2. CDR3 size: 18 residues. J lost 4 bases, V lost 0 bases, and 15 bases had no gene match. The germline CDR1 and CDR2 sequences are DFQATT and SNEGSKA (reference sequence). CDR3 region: CSARDEAGVRIGADTQYF. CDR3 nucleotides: TGCAGTGCTAGAGATGAAGCGGGAGTACGCATCGGGGCAGATACGCAGTATTTT.

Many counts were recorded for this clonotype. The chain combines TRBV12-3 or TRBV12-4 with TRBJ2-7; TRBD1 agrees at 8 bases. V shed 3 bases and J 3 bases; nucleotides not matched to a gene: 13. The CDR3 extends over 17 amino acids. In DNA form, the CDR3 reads TGTGCCAGCAGTTTTCGGCCCGATGGCAGGGGGCACTACGAGCAGTACTTC. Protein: CASSFRPDGRGHYEQYF.